The entry below describes one TCR beta chain. The sample is drawn from a study of blood T cell repertoires in COVID-19. Those enrolled, adults aged roughly 18 to 100 years, came from 20 to 25 US areas. The data were produced by immunoSEQ multiplex PCR, yet TCRdb's version contains in-frame clones alone and is incomplete. The repertoire includes over 250,000 clones, 87% of them detected once, and roughly 5% sits in the top ten. CDR1 is KGHDR and CDR2 is SFDVKD in the germline V gene. The CDR3 spans 15 residues. V was trimmed by 4 bases and J by 4 bases, leaving 13 bases between them. The receptor was derived from a woman aged 25-40 years who had recovered from COVID-19. The sample taken for sequencing was PBMCs or T cells enriched from blood (not recorded which). J is TRBJ1-5 and V is TRBV24-1; TRBD1 might be the D (5 bases). CDR3 coding DNA: TGTGCCACCAGTGACCCCGCGACAGCAAATCAGCCCCAGCATTTT. Translation gives CATSDPATANQPQHF.